This TCR beta chain is drawn from a study of cytomegalovirus exposure and HLA in healthy donors. General observations from the study: Reported performance of the classifier showed diagnosis of cytomegalovirus status with high specificity and sensitivity. A later analysis linked a missense DCLRE1C variant to TCR beta V- and J-gene trimming.

This clone was counted between two and nine times. Its antigen remains unidentified. Amplification used 60 Vbeta primers and 13 Jbeta primers. Some clones are missing from TCRdb's copy, which holds only in-frame ones; the method was immunoSEQ multiplex PCR. In the table there are some 130,000 clones, around three quarters of which are singletons. This CDR3 spans 15 amino acids. Trimming pared 3 bases from V and 0 bases from J, leaving 10 bases between. Germline V CDR1 and CDR2: LNHDA, SQIVND (reference sequence). What was sequenced was PBMCs. This chain uses TRBV19 with TRBJ2-3; D is uncertain. The sequence was obtained from a man aged 35-49 years in good health and CMV-seronegative. Written as DNA, the CDR3 is TGTGCCAGTAGTATCGCGGATACTAGCACAGATACGCAGTATTTT. Translated, it gives CASSIADTSTDTQYF. The variable domain in full, completed from reference TRBV19 and TRBJ2-3, reads DGGITQSPKYLFRKEGQNVTLSCEQNLNHDAMYWYRQDPGQGLRLIYYSQIVNDFQKGDIAEGYSVSREKKESFPLTVTSAQKNPTAFYLCASSIADTSTDTQYFGPGTRLTVL.